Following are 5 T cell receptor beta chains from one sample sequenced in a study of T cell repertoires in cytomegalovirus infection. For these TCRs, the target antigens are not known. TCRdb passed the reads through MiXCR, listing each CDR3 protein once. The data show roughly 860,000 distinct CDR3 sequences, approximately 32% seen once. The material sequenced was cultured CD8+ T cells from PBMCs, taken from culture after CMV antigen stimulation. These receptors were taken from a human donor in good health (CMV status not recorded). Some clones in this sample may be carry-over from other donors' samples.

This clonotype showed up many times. The DNA of the CDR3 is TGTGCCAGCAGTTTCACAGGGAAAAGTGAACGTGGCTACACCTTC. Amino acid sequence: CASSFTGKSERGYTF. J is TRBJ1-2 and V is TRBV7-9, with a possible D match to TRBD1 (6 bases). Germline V gives CDR1 SEHNR, CDR2 FQNEAQ (reference sequence). The ends were cut back, 6 bases at V and 7 bases at J, with 21 bases in the middle. This CDR3 spans 15 amino acids.

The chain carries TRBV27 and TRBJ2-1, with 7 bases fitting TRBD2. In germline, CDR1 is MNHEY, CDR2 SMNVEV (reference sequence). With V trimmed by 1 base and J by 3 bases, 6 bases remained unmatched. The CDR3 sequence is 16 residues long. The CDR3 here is CASSLFERGNYNEQFF. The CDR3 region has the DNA TGTGCCAGCAGTTTATTCGAGCGGGGTAACTACAATGAGCAGTTCTTC.

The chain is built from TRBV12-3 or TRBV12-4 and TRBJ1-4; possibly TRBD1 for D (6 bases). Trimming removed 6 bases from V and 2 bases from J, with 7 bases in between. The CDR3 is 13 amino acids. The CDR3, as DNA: TGTGCCAGCAGGGACAGTACTAATGAAAAACTGTTTTTT. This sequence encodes CASRDSTNEKLFF.

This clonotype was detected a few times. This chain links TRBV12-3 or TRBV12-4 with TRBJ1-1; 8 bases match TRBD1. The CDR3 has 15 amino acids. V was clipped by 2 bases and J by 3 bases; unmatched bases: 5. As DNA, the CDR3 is TGTGCCAGCAGTTTACTCACAGGGGGAGACACTGAAGCTTTCTTT. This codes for CASSLLTGGDTEAFF.

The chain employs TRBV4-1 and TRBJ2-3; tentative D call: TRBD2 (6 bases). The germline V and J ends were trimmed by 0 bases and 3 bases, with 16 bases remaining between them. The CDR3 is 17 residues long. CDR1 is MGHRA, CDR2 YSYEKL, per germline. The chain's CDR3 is CASSQEVYKAGTDTQYF. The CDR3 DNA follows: TGCGCCAGCAGCCAAGAGGTCTACAAGGCGGGGACAGATACGCAGTATTTT.